Listed below are T cell receptor beta chains from one sample, sequenced in a study of cytotoxic CD8 clonotypes in ibrutinib-treated CLL. Sequencing used immunoSEQ multiplex PCR; TCRdb keeps in-frame clones, though not all of them. The sample shows approximately 300,000 clones, almost 80% of them seen only once. Source: PBMCs, taken before ibrutinib treatment. The receptors originated from a human donor with chronic lymphocytic leukemia. Each CDR3 is given with its conserved first and last residue. The D gene is left open where the match is weak. Size is omitted from some rows. Given values are once, few, many or a class for expanded clones.

size,D,J,V,length,DNA,CDR3
-,-,TRBJ2-5,TRBV9,15,TGTGCCAGCAGCGTTTCAGGGGTTAATGAGGAGACCCAGTACTTC,CASSVSGVNEETQYF
-,-,TRBJ2-1,TRBV7-2,18,TGTGCCAGCAGCTTAGGGACCTCAGGAAAGAGCTCCTACAATGAGCAGTTCTTC,CASSLGTSGKSSYNEQFF
-,TRBD2,TRBJ2-5,TRBV19,15,TGTGCCAGTAGTATAGACCGCGGGAGAAAAGAGACCCAGTACTTC,CASSIDRGRKETQYF
-,-,TRBJ2-5,TRBV5-1,14,TGCGCCAGCAGCGCATGGACTATACAAGAGACCCAGTACTTC,CASSAWTIQETQYF
-,-,TRBJ1-2,TRBV2,13,TGTGCCAGCCCGGGGGGTTCTAACTATGGCTACACCTTC,CASPGGSNYGYTF
-,-,TRBJ2-3,TRBV19,15,TGTGCCAGTAGCCGGGACCCCAACCGGCCAGATACGCAGTATTTT,CASSRDPNRPDTQYF
-,-,TRBJ1-2,TRBV5-6,19,TGTGCCAGCAGCTTGGAAATTTCTTGGGCGGGACATACTAACTATGGCTACACCTTC,CASSLEISWAGHTNYGYTF
-,-,TRBJ2-2,TRBV2,16,TGTGCCAGCAAAGCTTGGCAGGGGGGCCGTATCGGGGAGCTGTTTTTT,CASKAWQGGRIGELFF
-,TRBD2,TRBJ2-3,TRBV2,15,TGTGCCAGCAGTGGACTAGCGGCTGGGACAGATACGCAGTATTTT,CASSGLAAGTDTQYF
-,-,TRBJ2-5,TRBV6-5,15,TGTGCCAGCAGTCAGGACCTAGCTGATAGAGAGACCCAGTACTTC,CASSQDLADRETQYF
-,-,TRBJ2-5,TRBV15,14,TGTGCCACCAGCAGAGATAGGTCAGAAGAGACCCAGTACTTC,CATSRDRSEETQYF
-,-,TRBJ1-1,TRBV7-7,12,TGTGCCAGCGCCCTTGGGGGGACTGAAGCTTTCTTT,CASALGGTEAFF
-,-,TRBJ2-7,TRBV28,16,TGTGCCAGCAGTTCCATCAAGGGGGGTCCCGCCTACGAGCAGTACTTC,CASSSIKGGPAYEQYF
few,-,TRBJ1-2,TRBV2,13,TGTGCCAGCCTGGACGGGAGGAACTATGGCTACACCTTC,CASLDGRNYGYTF
-,-,TRBJ2-7,TRBV5-6,13,TGTGCCAGCAGCTTGGACGTAGAAAGCGAGCAGTACTTC,CASSLDVESEQYF
-,-,TRBJ2-3,TRBV15,16,TGTGCCACCAGCAGAGAACGGGGATTTCCCACAGATACGCAGTATTTT,CATSRERGFPTDTQYF
-,-,TRBJ1-2,TRBV29-1,11,TGCAGCGTTGAATCCAGAAATGGCTACACCTTC,CSVESRNGYTF
-,-,TRBJ2-7,TRBV20-1,9,TGCTATAACCGCTACGAGCAGTACTTC,CYNRYEQYF
once,TRBD1,TRBJ2-7,TRBV10-3,14,TGTGCCATCAGAGGAGACAGGGGGCGGCACGAGCAGTACTTC,CAIRGDRGRHEQYF
-,-,TRBJ1-2,TRBV19,13,TGTGCCAGTAGTATTATAGCGAACTATGGCTACACCTTC,CASSIIANYGYTF
-,-,TRBJ1-1,TRBV5-6,15,TGTGCCAGCAGCTACGGACCCACAGAAAACACTGAAGCTTTCTTT,CASSYGPTENTEAFF
-,-,TRBJ2-5,TRBV7-8,17,TGTGCCAGCAGCTTAGGTTTAACCGGGACACAGCAAGAGACCCAGTACTTC,CASSLGLTGTQQETQYF
-,TRBD2,TRBJ2-7,TRBV6-5,16,TGTGCCAGCAGTTGGGGGACTAGCGGGAGAGCCTACGAGCAGTACTTC,CASSWGTSGRAYEQYF
-,TRBD2,TRBJ2-3,TRBV6-4,17,TGTGCCAGCAGTGTGAGCGGGAGTGGGTATAGCACAGATACGCAGTATTTT,CASSVSGSGYSTDTQYF
-,-,TRBJ1-2,TRBV2,14,TGTGCCAGCAGGGCCCTTAGGGATGGGTTTGGCTACACCTTC,CASRALRDGFGYTF
-,-,TRBJ1-1,TRBV6-5,13,TGTGCCAGCACCCGACAGGCTGACACTGAAGCTTTCTTT,CASTRQADTEAFF
-,-,TRBJ2-7,TRBV29-1,11,TGCAGCGTTGAAATAGCCTACGAGCAGTACTTC,CSVEIAYEQYF
-,-,TRBJ2-7,TRBV7-6,14,TGTGCCAGCAGCTTAACGCCGGCTACCTACGAGCAGTACTTC,CASSLTPATYEQYF
-,-,TRBJ2-1,TRBV7-8,13,TGTGCCAGCACTTTACTAGAAAACAATGAGCAGTTCTTC,CASTLLENNEQFF
-,TRBD1,TRBJ2-1,TRBV6-5,14,TGTGCCAGCAGGTCCGGGACAGGGTACAATGAGCAGTTCTTC,CASRSGTGYNEQFF
-,-,TRBJ2-7,TRBV7-6,13,TGTGCCAGCAGCAGAGCGGAGTCCTACGAGCAGTACTTC,CASSRAESYEQYF
-,TRBD2,TRBJ2-1,TRBV29-1,11,TGCAGCGTTGGACTAGCGGGGGGATTCTTCTTC,CSVGLAGGFFF
-,-,TRBJ2-1,TRBV6-5,15,TGTGCCAGCAGTTACGCGGAGTTCTCCTACAATGAGCAGTTCTTC,CASSYAEFSYNEQFF
few,TRBD1,TRBJ2-2,TRBV10-3,14,TGTGCCATCAGTTCAGGGGGCAACACCGGGGAGCTGTTTTTT,CAISSGGNTGELFF
once,-,TRBJ2-3,TRBV15,13,TGTGCCACCAGCTCGCGGCACACAGATACGCAGTATTTT,CATSSRHTDTQYF
-,-,TRBJ1-1,TRBV6-1,13,TGTGCCAGCAGTGTAGGGTTGAACACTGAAGCTTTCTTT,CASSVGLNTEAFF
-,-,TRBJ2-7,TRBV30,13,TGTGCCTGGAGGGGAGGACAAACCTACGAGCAGTACTTC,CAWRGGQTYEQYF
-,-,TRBJ1-1,TRBV7-9,18,TGTGCCAGCAGCTCGTACCGGGGTGAGGGCGCACGCCAGGCTGAAGCTTTCTTT,CASSSYRGEGARQAEAFF
-,TRBD2,TRBJ2-2,TRBV7-8,16,TGTGCCAGCAGCTCGCGGGCTAGCGGGGGGTCCGGGGAGCTGTTTTTT,CASSSRASGGSGELFF
-,TRBD2,TRBJ2-1,TRBV11-2,17,TGTGCCAGCAGCCGCGGGTCTGGCGGGAGTTCTATCAATGAGCAGTTCTTC,CASSRGSGGSSINEQFF
few,-,TRBJ1-1,TRBV29-1,10,TGCAGCGTCCGGGGGTATGAAGCTTTCTTT,CSVRGYEAFF
-,-,TRBJ1-1,TRBV27,16,TGTGCCAGCAGTTTTTCGCCCTCGGGGGCGGGGACTGAAGCTTTCTTT,CASSFSPSGAGTEAFF
-,TRBD2,TRBJ2-5,TRBV30,14,TGTGCCTGGGACCTAGCGGGAGGTCAGGAGACCCAGTACTTC,CAWDLAGGQETQYF
-,-,TRBJ2-7,TRBV7-2,13,TGTGCCAGCAGCTTAGGTTACGGGTACGAGCAGTACTTC,CASSLGYGYEQYF
few,-,TRBJ1-3,TRBV2,15,TGTGCCAGCAGTGAAATCCGGGGCTCTGGAAACACCATATATTTT,CASSEIRGSGNTIYF
once,TRBD2,TRBJ2-1,TRBV4-1,17,TGCGCCAGCAGCCAAGAGGGGGGTCTAGCGGCTTACAATGAGCAGTTCTTC,CASSQEGGLAAYNEQFF
-,TRBD2,TRBJ2-7,TRBV7-9,16,TGTGCCAGCAGCCCCGGGGGACTAGCGGGAGTATACGAGCAGTACTTC,CASSPGGLAGVYEQYF
-,-,TRBJ2-5,TRBV14,12,TGTGCCAGCAGCCAAGGGGCCCGGACCCAGTACTTC,CASSQGARTQYF
few,TRBD1,TRBJ1-4,TRBV7-9,15,TGTGCCAGCAGCCGCAGACAGGGGGATCTTGAAAAACTGTTTTTT,CASSRRQGDLEKLFF
-,-,TRBJ2-7,TRBV6-5,14,TGTGCCAGCAGTTACTCGATGCAGGAATACGAGCAGTACTTC,CASSYSMQEYEQYF
-,-,TRBJ2-6,TRBV15,15,TGTGCCACCAGGCATGGGAGCTCTGGGGCCAACGTCCTGACTTTC,CATRHGSSGANVLTF
-,-,TRBJ2-1,TRBV6-5,14,TGTGCCAGCAGTTACCAGGGGTCCCACAATGAGCAGTTCTTC,CASSYQGSHNEQFF
-,-,TRBJ2-2,TRBV7-8,17,TGTGCCAGCAGCAACACAGGGATTTACGGATACACCGGGGAGCTGTTTTTT,CASSNTGIYGYTGELFF
-,-,TRBJ2-3,TRBV30,12,TGTGCCTGGAGTTCCGGACCGCGGGATACGTATTTT,CAWSSGPRDTYF
-,-,TRBJ1-2,TRBV7-6,10,TGTGCCGCTGGACCCGATGGCTACACCTTC,CAAGPDGYTF
-,-,TRBJ1-5,TRBV6-1,15,TGTGCCACCATAGGGACGACGATTAGCAATCAGCCCCAGCATTTT,CATIGTTISNQPQHF
few,-,TRBJ2-7,TRBV25-1,13,TGTGCCAGCAGTGGAAATGTGGACTACGAGCAGTACTTC,CASSGNVDYEQYF
-,TRBD1,TRBJ1-2,TRBV7-2,13,TGTGCCAGCAGCTTAGAAGGGGGCTTTGGCTACACCTTC,CASSLEGGFGYTF
-,-,TRBJ2-1,TRBV7-9,14,TGTGCCAGCAGCCCACCGTTGGGGCCAATTGAGCAGTTCTTC,CASSPPLGPIEQFF
few,TRBD1,TRBJ1-3,TRBV6-5,13,TGTGCCAGCAGCGTAGGGACAGGGTATACCATATATTTT,CASSVGTGYTIYF